The next 29 T cell receptor beta chains were all read from a single sample in a study of shared clonotypes between healthy human individuals. Sequencing used immunoSEQ multiplex PCR; TCRdb keeps in-frame clones, though not all of them. This table holds approximately 1.4 million clones, nearly 99% found once. The specimen sequenced was naive CD4+ T cells sorted from blood. Subset meaning: CD45RA+ positively selected. The receptors here all came from a man aged 25-45 years in good health.

The chain is built from TRBV7-8 and TRBJ2-7; no definite D call. The ends were cut back, 5 bases at V and 4 bases at J, with 6 bases in the middle. The germline gives CDR1 SGHVS, CDR2 FQNEAQ. This CDR3 has 11 amino acids. In DNA, the CDR3 is TGTGCCAGCAGCCGAGAATACGAGCAGTACTTC. This gives the protein CASSREYEQYF. The complete variable domain, with remaining parts taken from reference TRBV7-8 and TRBJ2-7, reads GAGVSQSPRYKVAKRGQDVALRCDPISGHVSLFWYQQALGQGPEFLTYFQNEAQLDKSGLPSDRFFAERPEGSVSTLKIQRTQQEDSAVYLCASSREYEQYFGPGTRLTVT.

The genes are TRBV5-1 and TRBJ2-1, with D perhaps matching TRBD1 or TRBD2 (5 bases each). Germline assignment: CDR1 SGHRS and CDR2 YFSETQ. Trimming took 4 bases from V and 6 from J, leaving 11 bases between them. The CDR3 sequence is 13 residues long. DNA of the CDR3: TGCGCCAGCAGCCAGGGACGGATCAATGAGCAGTTCTTC. Translation: CASSQGRINEQFF.

V gene TRBV5-4 combines with J gene TRBJ1-4, with D perhaps TRBD1 (5 bases). Germline assignment: CDR1 SGHNT and CDR2 YYREEE (reference sequence). This CDR3 contains 16 residues. V gave up 0 bases and J gave up 0 bases, with 9 bases separating them. The CDR3 region is CASSLAGPATNEKLFF. In DNA form, the CDR3 reads TGTGCCAGCAGCTTGGCAGGGCCCGCAACTAATGAAAAACTGTTTTTT.

The chain links TRBV28 to TRBJ2-3; possibly TRBD2 for D (6 bases). The CDR3 runs 18 residues. Trimming took off 3 bases at V and 1 base at J, with 20 bases between the two ends. Per the germline V gene, CDR1 is MDHEN and CDR2 is SYDVKM. The CDR3 nucleotides are TGTGCCAGCAGTTTTACCCCCGGGGGAATGCTGGGCACAGATACGCAGTATTTT. Its translation is CASSFTPGGMLGTDTQYF.

This clone has only one observation. The rearrangement joins TRBV10-3 to TRBJ2-7, with TRBD1 identical over 9 bases. The CDR3 runs to 14 residues. With V trimmed by 4 bases and J by 3 bases, 4 bases remained unmatched. Germline CDR1 is ENHRY and CDR2 is SYGVKD. CDR3 in amino acids: CAISAGTGYYEQYF. The DNA for the CDR3 is TGTGCCATCAGTGCCGGGACAGGGTACTACGAGCAGTACTTC.

The rearrangement uses TRBV5-1 and TRBJ2-5; TRBD2 matches 9 bases. Germline V gene lookup returns CDR1 SGHRS and CDR2 YFSETQ. The V and J ends lost 0 bases and 4 bases, in that order; junction bases with no gene match: 4. The CDR3 spans 15 residues. CDR3 in DNA: TGCGCCAGCAGCTTGGAACTAGCGGGCCTAGAGACCCAGTACTTC. This translates into CASSLELAGLETQYF. The full variable domain, its missing parts supplied by reference TRBV5-1 and TRBJ2-5, is KAGVTQTPRYLIKTRGQQVTLSCSPISGHRSVSWYQQTPGQGLQFLFEYFSETQRNKGNFPGRFSGRQFSNSRSEMNVSTLELGDSALYLCASSLELAGLETQYFGPGTRLLVL.

This chain connects TRBV7-6 to TRBJ1-4, with 7 bases matching TRBD1. The germline CDR1 and CDR2 sequences are SGHVS and FNYEAQ. The V gene end was trimmed by 5 bases and the J gene end by 4 bases; junction bases not matched to a gene: 4. The CDR3 consists of 14 residues. The CDR3 spells CASSQGTVNEKLFF. CDR3 nucleotide sequence: TGTGCCAGCAGCCAAGGGACAGTTAATGAAAAACTGTTTTTT.

This clone was detected once. The genes are TRBV28 and TRBJ2-1; the D gene is possibly TRBD2 (6 bases). CDR3 size: 15 residues. Trimming pared 5 bases from V and 0 bases from J, leaving 11 bases between. Germline CDR1 is MDHEN and CDR2 is SYDVKM. In DNA form, the CDR3 reads TGTGCCAGCAGTATGGGACTGCACTCCTACAATGAGCAGTTCTTC. Residues: CASSMGLHSYNEQFF.

The chain has TRBV5-1 and TRBJ2-7; 7 bases line up with TRBD1. Trimming took 2 bases from V and 3 from J; bases not matched to a gene: 14. This CDR3 has 17 residues. Germline V gene sequence: CDR1 SGHRS, CDR2 YFSETQ. CDR3 nucleotides: TGCGCCAGCAGCTTATTCGGGACAGAAGTAGCCCACTACGAGCAGTACTTC. It translates to CASSLFGTEVAHYEQYF.

J is TRBJ2-3 and V is TRBV30; 14 nucleotides agree with TRBD2. With V trimmed by 3 bases and J by 6 bases, 11 bases remained unmatched. The V gene's germline CDR1 is GTSNPN and CDR2 SVGIG (reference sequence). The CDR3 is 17 amino acids. The CDR3 bases are TGTGCCTGGAGCGCCAGACTAGCGGGAGGGCCGCGGGATACGCAGTATTTT. Translation: CAWSARLAGGPRDTQYF. The full variable domain, in which reference TRBV30 and TRBJ2-3 provide the parts outside the CDR3, is SQTIHQWPATLVQPVGSPLSLECTVEGTSNPNLYWYRQAAGRGLQLLFYSVGIGQISSEVPQNLSASRPQDRQFILSSKKLLLSDSGFYLCAWSARLAGGPRDTQYFGPGTRLTVL.

V usage is TRBV5-1 and J usage is TRBJ2-7; no firm D call. The germline CDR1 and CDR2 sequences are SGHRS and YFSETQ. CDR3 size: 17 residues. The V gene lost 0 bases and the J gene lost 12 bases, with 28 bases spanning the gap. CDR3 sequence: CASSLGPASPPKQDAYF. The CDR3 DNA reads TGCGCCAGCAGCTTGGGCCCCGCCTCCCCACCGAAACAAGACGCGTACTTC.

The rearrangement joins TRBV7-2 to TRBJ2-7; 10 bases fit TRBD1. The CDR3 extends over 14 amino acids. The ends lost 5 bases at V and 5 bases at J; junction bases unmatched: 6. Germline-derived CDR1 and CDR2 are SGHTA and FQGNSA. CDR3 in DNA: TGTGCCAGCAGCACAAGACAGGGGGCGCACGAGCAGTACTTC. This translates into CASSTRQGAHEQYF.

The chain recombines TRBV5-1 with TRBJ2-7; tentatively, D is TRBD1 (5 bases). This CDR3 region has 12 residues. Germline loops: CDR1 SGHRS, CDR2 YFSETQ. Trimming shortened V by 3 bases and J by 3 bases, and 7 bases separated the two germline ends. The DNA for the CDR3 is TGCGCCAGCAGCTGGCAGGGCTACGAGCAGTACTTC. Translated: CASSWQGYEQYF.

This chain connects TRBV6-1 to TRBJ2-6; 11 nucleotides match TRBD1. The CDR3 has 17 residues. Trimming took 3 bases from V and 1 from J; bases not matched to a gene: 2. Germline V gives CDR1 MNHNS, CDR2 SASEGT. In DNA form, the CDR3 reads TGTGCCAGCAGTGATGGGACAGGGGGATCTGGGGCCAACGTCCTGACTTTC. Its translation is CASSDGTGGSGANVLTF.

The chain has TRBV27 and TRBJ2-7, with D hard to call. Trimming removed 7 bases at V and 3 bases at J, with 7 bases between. Germline CDR1 is MNHEY and CDR2 is SMNVEV (reference sequence). This CDR3 comprises 11 residues. CDR3 region: CASKKNYEQYF. CDR3 DNA: TGTGCCAGCAAAAAAAACTACGAGCAGTACTTC.

The J gene is TRBJ2-7, the V gene TRBV5-4; D may be TRBD2 (6 bases). This CDR3 spans 13 amino acids. Looked up from germline, CDR1 is SGHNT and CDR2 is YYREEE (reference sequence). V was clipped by 4 bases and J by 5 bases, with 13 bases between them. The CDR3 loop is CASSRTPSDEQYF. CDR3 nucleotide sequence: TGTGCCAGCAGCCGGACCCCTAGCGACGAGCAGTACTTC.

The chain uses TRBV9 and TRBJ2-7, with TRBD2 matching over 8 bases. CDR1 and CDR2 (germline): SGDLS, YYNGEE. This CDR3 contains 16 residues. V shed 0 bases and J 2 bases; nucleotides not matched to a gene: 7. The CDR3 loop reads CASSVVPSGYTYEQYF. The CDR3 coding sequence is TGTGCCAGCAGCGTAGTACCTAGCGGGTATACCTACGAGCAGTACTTC.

In this sample, this clone turned up once. The chain uses TRBV28 and TRBJ2-5, with TRBD1 identical over 10 bases. Germline V gene lookup returns CDR1 MDHEN and CDR2 SYDVKM. V was pared by 3 bases and J by 1 base, with 8 bases of the junction left unmatched. The CDR3 sequence is 17 residues long. The CDR3 DNA sequence: TGTGCCAGCAGTTTTCTGGGACAGGGGAAGTCCCAAGAGACCCAGTACTTC. Its protein product is CASSFLGQGKSQETQYF. Filled out from reference TRBV28 and TRBJ2-5, the complete variable domain reads DVKVTQSSRYLVKRTGEKVFLECVQDMDHENMFWYRQDPGLGLRLIYFSYDVKMKEKGDIPEGYSVSREKKERFSLILESASTNQTSMYLCASSFLGQGKSQETQYFGPGTRLLVL.

Of note for this clone: This specimen includes other DNA sequences encoding the same CDR3. The V call is TRBV5-1, the J call TRBJ2-7; a weak D match, TRBD2 (6 bases). V shed 4 bases and J shed 0 bases, with 14 bases lying between them. CDR3 size: 15 residues. Germline V gives CDR1 SGHRS, CDR2 YFSETQ. The CDR3 DNA is TGCGCCAGCAGCCTAGGGGCGGGAAGCTCCTACGAGCAGTACTTC. Protein: CASSLGAGSSYEQYF.

The V call is TRBV5-1, the J call TRBJ2-1, with 10 nucleotides matching TRBD2. V dropped 0 bases and J dropped 11; count of bases not matched to a gene: 5. There are 14 residues in the CDR3. Germline V gene lookup returns CDR1 SGHRS and CDR2 YFSETQ. Here the CDR3 reads CASSLGTSGGKQFF. The CDR3 nucleotides are TGCGCCAGCAGCTTGGGGACTAGCGGAGGTAAGCAGTTCTTC. Filled out from reference TRBV5-1 and TRBJ2-1, the complete variable domain reads KAGVTQTPRYLIKTRGQQVTLSCSPISGHRSVSWYQQTPGQGLQFLFEYFSETQRNKGNFPGRFSGRQFSNSRSEMNVSTLELGDSALYLCASSLGTSGGKQFFGPGTRLTVL.

J is TRBJ2-7 and V is TRBV2; a weak D match, TRBD1 (6 bases). V was clipped by 4 bases and J by 2 bases, with 15 bases between them. Germline V gene data show CDR1 as SNHLY and CDR2 as FYNNEI. This CDR3 is built from 15 residues. The CDR3 DNA reads TGTGCCAGCAGTGCAGTGGGGGCACCCACCTACGAGCAGTACTTC. Its translation is CASSAVGAPTYEQYF. Drawing the rest from reference TRBV2 and TRBJ2-7, the complete variable domain is EPEVTQTPSHQVTQMGQEVILRCVPISNHLYFYWYRQILGQKVEFLVSFYNNEISEKSEIFDDQFSVERPDGSNFTLKIRSTKLEDSAMYFCASSAVGAPTYEQYFGPGTRLTVT.

V and J are TRBV7-2 and TRBJ1-4, with 7 bases aligning to TRBD1. V lost 5 bases and J lost 4; bases outside the gene matches: 10. The CDR3 totals 16 residues. Germline CDR1 is SGHTA and CDR2 is FQGNSA. DNA of the CDR3: TGTGCCAGCAGCCATGACAGGGCTGTTCTTAATGAAAAACTGTTTTTT. Translated, it gives CASSHDRAVLNEKLFF.

This clone was detected once. The chain has TRBV7-3 and TRBJ2-7, with D perhaps TRBD1 (6 bases). The CDR3 has 15 residues. Trimming left V 2 bases short and J 0 bases short, with 11 bases between. Germline lookup yields CDR1 SGHTA and CDR2 FQGTGA. The DNA of the CDR3 is TGTGCCAGCAGCTTATCGGGACATAGCTCCTACGAGCAGTACTTC. It specifies CASSLSGHSSYEQYF.

The chain's CDR3 is CASRRTGLTGELFF. CDR3 nucleotide sequence: TGTGCCAGCAGGCGGACAGGACTCACCGGGGAGCTGTTTTTT. The chain employs TRBV6-5 and TRBJ2-2; the match to TRBD1 covers 7 bases. V lost 6 bases, J lost 4 bases, and 5 bases stayed unmatched. Germline CDR1 reads MNHEY; CDR2 reads SVGAGI. This CDR3 has 14 residues.

This chain joins TRBV5-1 and TRBJ2-1; 13 bases fit TRBD2. The CDR3 contains 17 residues. CDR1 and CDR2 from the germline V gene are SGHRS and YFSETQ. V trimming: 4 bases; J trimming: 6 bases; junction bases outside the gene matches: 10. The CDR3 here is CASSQGLAGTEGNEQFF. CDR3 bases: TGCGCCAGCAGCCAGGGACTAGCGGGGACCGAAGGCAATGAGCAGTTCTTC.

This chain connects TRBV7-2 to TRBJ2-7, with TRBD2 identical over 14 bases. Germline values: CDR1 SGHTA, CDR2 FQGNSA. J was trimmed by 3 bases and V by 7 bases; bases with no gene match: 14. This CDR3 spans 18 amino acids. The chain's CDR3 is CASTHPTGTSGSSYEQYF. The CDR3 nucleotides read TGTGCCAGCACCCACCCGACCGGGACTAGCGGGAGTAGCTACGAGCAGTACTTC. The full variable domain, its missing parts supplied by reference TRBV7-2 and TRBJ2-7, is GAGVSQSPSNKVTEKGKDVELRCDPISGHTALYWYRQSLGQGLEFLIYFQGNSAPDKSGLPSDRFSAERTGGSVSTLTIQRTQQEDSAVYLCASTHPTGTSGSSYEQYFGPGTRLTVT.

This rearrangement joins TRBV11-2 to TRBJ2-3, with a possible D match to TRBD2 (5 bases). V lost 6 bases and J lost 8, with 24 bases in between. CDR3 size: 16 residues. Germline CDR1 is SGHAT and CDR2 is FQNNGV. The CDR3 protein is CASSSYTRDRVTTQYF. CDR3 bases: TGTGCCAGCAGTTCTTATACCCGGGATAGAGTGACTACGCAGTATTTT. The full variable domain, with the rest looked up from reference TRBV11-2 and TRBJ2-3, is EAGVAQSPRYKIIEKRQSVAFWCNPISGHATLYWYQQILGQGPKLLIQFQNNGVVDDSQLPKDRFSAERLKGVDSTLKIQPAKLEDSAVYLCASSSYTRDRVTTQYFGPGTRLTVL.

The V and J genes are TRBV10-2 and TRBJ1-5; no clear D gene. Germline CDR1 WSHSY, CDR2 SAAADI. V gave up 8 bases and J gave up 0 bases, with 8 bases separating them. The CDR3 has 13 amino acids. The CDR3 sequence: CASSADSNQPQHF. The CDR3 DNA is TGCGCCAGCTCCGCCGATAGCAATCAGCCCCAGCATTTT.

The V gene is TRBV30, the J gene TRBJ1-2, with TRBD1 identical over 7 bases. CDR1 and CDR2 from the germline V gene are GTSNPN and SVGIG (reference sequence). This CDR3 contains 12 residues. Unmatched junction bases numbered 6, after V lost 5 bases and J lost 6 bases. The CDR3 reads CAWVGTAHGYTF. CDR3 nucleotide sequence: TGTGCCTGGGTGGGGACAGCCCATGGCTACACCTTC.